Listed below are T cell receptor beta chains from one sample, sequenced in a study of Ad26.COV2.S vaccination and SARS-CoV-2 variants. Profiling relied on immunoSEQ multiplex PCR, and the TCRdb table lists in-frame clones only, not all of them. The sample yields 350,000 to 500,000 clones, around 91% seen once. Sequenced material: peripheral blood, taken in a trial of Ad26.COV2.S vaccine versus placebo. The receptors shown here come from a person aged 18-65 years who received the Ad26.COV2.S COVID-19 vaccine or a placebo. The CDR3 runs from the conserved cysteine through the conserved F or W. Fields, in order: V gene, CDR3 length, J gene, CDR3 protein.

TRBV10-2,14,TRBJ2-5,CASSAGTEGETQYF
TRBV7-2,17,TRBJ1-2,CASSPAAQPTGRYGYTF
TRBV27,12,TRBJ2-5,CASRGVQETQYF
TRBV5-4,15,TRBJ2-7,CASTRGGSSAYEQYF
TRBV7-2,17,TRBJ2-3,CASSLRGVTGGTDTQYF
TRBV7-9,12,TRBJ1-2,CASSLGINGYTF
TRBV2,12,TRBJ1-2,CASSDSNYGYTF
TRBV11-3,15,TRBJ2-7,CASSLPRGVSYEQYF
TRBV5-8,15,TRBJ1-3,CASSLEGGSGNTIYF
TRBV6-5,13,TRBJ2-7,CASKLWVTYEQYF
TRBV6-1,14,TRBJ2-3,CASSEGQATDTQYF
TRBV10-3,12,TRBJ2-1,CAISEGDTEQFF
TRBV2,14,TRBJ2-1,CASKRDSLQNEQFF
TRBV27,17,TRBJ2-7,CASNPSGRARGSYEQYF
TRBV5-5,15,TRBJ2-3,CASRRTSGSTDTQYF
TRBV11-2,15,TRBJ1-3,CASSLTGDPGNTIYF
TRBV7-2,15,TRBJ1-4,CASSSNRVRNEKLFF
TRBV6-2/TRBV6-3,14,TRBJ2-7,CASSYSSRGHEQYF
TRBV7-6,16,TRBJ2-6,CASTTSGGTGANVLTF
TRBV7-9,14,TRBJ2-5,CASSNGQYQETQYF
TRBV6-6,14,TRBJ2-2,CASSYGRGDWELFF
TRBV9,15,TRBJ2-2,CASNTPGTLGGELFF
TRBV19,15,TRBJ2-3,CASSMGGSYTDTQYF
TRBV6-2/TRBV6-3,14,TRBJ2-7,CASSYRGRAYEQYF